The sequence of this TCR beta chain was determined in a study of PD-1 blockade in classical Hodgkin lymphoma. Overall study: Once every 2 weeks, patients received intravenous nivolumab at 3 mg/kg. Study results and limitations: Nivolumab starters within 1 year of ASCT were excluded.

Time point here: cycle 4 day 1 (C4D1), after more than five weeks of nivolumab. Patients all relapsed after autologous stem cell transplantation, and there was variation in brentuximab vedotin exposure. Complete response, partial response or progressive disease made up the best responses. Using immunoSEQ multiplex PCR, the repertoire was profiled, and TCRdb retains in-frame clones only, with some absent. The data contain tens of thousands of clones, roughly 89% of them singletons. Germline V lookup: CDR1 SGHRS, CDR2 YFSETQ. CDR3 length equals 18 residues. Trimming pared 2 bases from V and 0 bases from J, leaving 19 bases between. Details on this clone: The antigen remains undetermined.

The sample in question was peripheral blood mononuclear cells (PBMCs), obtained before the fourth cycle of nivolumab. The rearrangement links TRBV5-1 to TRBJ2-3, with D perhaps TRBD2 (5 bases). The sequence was collected from a human donor with classical Hodgkin lymphoma. CDR3 DNA: TGCGCCAGCAGCTTCGGCCGCAGTCCGGGGTCTAGCACAGATACGCAGTATTTT. This encodes CASSFGRSPGSSTDTQYF.